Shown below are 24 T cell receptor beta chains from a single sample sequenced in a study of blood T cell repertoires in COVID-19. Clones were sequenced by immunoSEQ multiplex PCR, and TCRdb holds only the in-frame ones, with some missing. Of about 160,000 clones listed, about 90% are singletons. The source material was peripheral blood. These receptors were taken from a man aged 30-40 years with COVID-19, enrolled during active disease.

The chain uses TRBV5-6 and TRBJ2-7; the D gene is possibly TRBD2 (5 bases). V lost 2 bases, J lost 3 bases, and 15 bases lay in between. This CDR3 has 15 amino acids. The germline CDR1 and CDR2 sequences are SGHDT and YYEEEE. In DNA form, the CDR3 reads TGTGCCAGCAGCTTTAGGAGGTTGTCGAACTACGAGCAGTACTTC. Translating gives CASSFRRLSNYEQYF.

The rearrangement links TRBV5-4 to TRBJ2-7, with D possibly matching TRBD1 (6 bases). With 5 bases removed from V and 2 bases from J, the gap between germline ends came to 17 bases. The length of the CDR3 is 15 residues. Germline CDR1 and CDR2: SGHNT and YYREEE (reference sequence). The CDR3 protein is CASSYTGTNAYEQYF. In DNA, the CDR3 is TGTGCCAGCAGTTATACCGGGACAAACGCCTACGAGCAGTACTTC.

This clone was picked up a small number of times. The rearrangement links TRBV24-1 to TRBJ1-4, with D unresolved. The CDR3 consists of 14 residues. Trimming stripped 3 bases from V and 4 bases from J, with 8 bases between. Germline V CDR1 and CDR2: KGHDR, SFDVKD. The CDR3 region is CATSDARFNEKLFF. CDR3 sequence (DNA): TGTGCCACCAGTGATGCCAGATTTAATGAAAAACTGTTTTTT.

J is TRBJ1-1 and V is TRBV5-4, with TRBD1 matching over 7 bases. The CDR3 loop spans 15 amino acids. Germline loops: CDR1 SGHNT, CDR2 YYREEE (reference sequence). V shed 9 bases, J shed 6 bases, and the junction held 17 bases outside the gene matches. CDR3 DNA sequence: TGTGCCACCACACCCGAGACAGGGCGGATCGCTGAAGCTTTCTTT. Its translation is CATTPETGRIAEAFF. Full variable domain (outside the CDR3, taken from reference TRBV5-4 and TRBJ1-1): ETGVTQSPTHLIKTRGQQVTLRCSSQSGHNTVSWYQQALGQGPQFIFQYYREEENGRGNFPPRFSGLQFPNYSSELNVNALELDDSALYLCATTPETGRIAEAFFGQGTRLTVV.

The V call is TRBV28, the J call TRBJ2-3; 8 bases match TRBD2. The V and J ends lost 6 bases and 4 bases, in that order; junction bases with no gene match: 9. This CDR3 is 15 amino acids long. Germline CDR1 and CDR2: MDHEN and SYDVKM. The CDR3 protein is CASSPGRAGPDTQYF. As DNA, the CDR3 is TGTGCCAGCAGCCCCGGGAGGGCCGGGCCAGATACGCAGTATTTT.

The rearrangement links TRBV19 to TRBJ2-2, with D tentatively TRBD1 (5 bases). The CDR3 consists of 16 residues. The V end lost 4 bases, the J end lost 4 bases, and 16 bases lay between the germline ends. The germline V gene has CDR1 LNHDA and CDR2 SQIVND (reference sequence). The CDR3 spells CASSSRQGATTGELFF. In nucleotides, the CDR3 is TGTGCCAGTAGTAGCCGTCAAGGGGCGACCACCGGGGAGCTGTTTTTT.

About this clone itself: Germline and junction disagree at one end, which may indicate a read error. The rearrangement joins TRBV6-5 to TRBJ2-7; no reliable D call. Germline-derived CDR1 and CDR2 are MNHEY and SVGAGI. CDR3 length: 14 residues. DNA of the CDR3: TGTGCCAGCAGTGACTCAGAGGTCTCCTACGAGCAGTACTTC. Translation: CASSDSEVSYEQYF.

The CDR3 loop reads CASSELGQGQYNEQFF. The DNA of the CDR3 is TGTGCCAGCAGTGAATTGGGACAGGGCCAATACAATGAGCAGTTCTTC. This rearrangement joins TRBV25-1 to TRBJ2-1; 9 nucleotides align to TRBD1. This CDR3 contains 16 residues. Germline assignment: CDR1 MGHDK and CDR2 SYGVNS. V was clipped by 1 base and J by 4 bases; unmatched bases: 5.

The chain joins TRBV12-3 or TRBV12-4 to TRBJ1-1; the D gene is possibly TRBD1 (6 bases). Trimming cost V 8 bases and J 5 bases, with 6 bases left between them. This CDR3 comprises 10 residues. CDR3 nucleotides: TGTGCCAGCCAGGGGACTGAAGCTTTCTTT. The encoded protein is CASQGTEAFF.

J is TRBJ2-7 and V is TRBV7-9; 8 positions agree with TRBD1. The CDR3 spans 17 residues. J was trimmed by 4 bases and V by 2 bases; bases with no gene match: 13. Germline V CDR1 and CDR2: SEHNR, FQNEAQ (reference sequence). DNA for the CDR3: TGTGCCAGCAGCTTACAGGCCACAGGGGGGTATATATACGAGCAGTACTTC. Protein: CASSLQATGGYIYEQYF.

The CDR3 region has the DNA TGTGCCAGCAGCCCGGGACTAGCGGGGGTCCAAGAGACCCAGTACTTC. Protein product: CASSPGLAGVQETQYF. This chain joins TRBV7-7 and TRBJ2-5; TRBD2 matches at 14 bases. From germline, CDR1 is SSHAT and CDR2 FNYEAQ (reference sequence). Germline trimming cut 5 bases from V and 1 base from J; bases unmatched to any gene: 3. The CDR3 is 16 residues long. The whole variable domain, filled in from reference TRBV7-7 and TRBJ2-5, reads GAGVSQSPRYKVTKRGQDVTLRCDPISSHATLYWYQQALGQGPEFLTYFNYEAQPDKSGLPSDRFSAERPEGSISTLTIQRTEQRDSAMYRCASSPGLAGVQETQYFGPGTRLLVL.

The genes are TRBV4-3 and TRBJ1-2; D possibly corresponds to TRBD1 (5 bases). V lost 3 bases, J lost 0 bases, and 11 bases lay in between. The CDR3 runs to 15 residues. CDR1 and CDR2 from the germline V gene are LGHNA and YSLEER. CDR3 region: CASSHGAEANYGYTF. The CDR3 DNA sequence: TGCGCCAGCAGCCATGGGGCTGAGGCTAACTATGGCTACACCTTC.

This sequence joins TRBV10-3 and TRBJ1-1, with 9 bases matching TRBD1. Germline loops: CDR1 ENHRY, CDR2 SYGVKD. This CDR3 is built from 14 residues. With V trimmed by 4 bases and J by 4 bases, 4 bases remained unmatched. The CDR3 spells CAISATGGGTEAFF. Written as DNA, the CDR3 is TGTGCCATCAGTGCCACAGGGGGCGGCACTGAAGCTTTCTTT.

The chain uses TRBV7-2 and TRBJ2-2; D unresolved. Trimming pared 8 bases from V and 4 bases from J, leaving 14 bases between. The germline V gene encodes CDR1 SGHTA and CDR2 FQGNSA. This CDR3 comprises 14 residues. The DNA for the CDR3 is TGTGCCAGCGGTAATGGCAGGTTCACCGGGGAGCTGTTTTTT. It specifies CASGNGRFTGELFF.

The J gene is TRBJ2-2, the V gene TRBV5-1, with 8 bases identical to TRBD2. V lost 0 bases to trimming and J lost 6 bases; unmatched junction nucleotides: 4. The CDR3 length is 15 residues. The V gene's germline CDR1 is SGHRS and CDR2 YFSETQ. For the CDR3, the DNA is TGCGCCAGCAGCTTGGGACTAGCGTCGGCCGGGGAGCTGTTTTTT. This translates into CASSLGLASAGELFF.

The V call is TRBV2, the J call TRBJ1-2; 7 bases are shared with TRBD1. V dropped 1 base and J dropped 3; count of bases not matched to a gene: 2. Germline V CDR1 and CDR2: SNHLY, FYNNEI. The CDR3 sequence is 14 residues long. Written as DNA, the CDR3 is TGTGCCAGCAGTGAAGATAGGGGGCACTATGGCTACACCTTC. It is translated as CASSEDRGHYGYTF.

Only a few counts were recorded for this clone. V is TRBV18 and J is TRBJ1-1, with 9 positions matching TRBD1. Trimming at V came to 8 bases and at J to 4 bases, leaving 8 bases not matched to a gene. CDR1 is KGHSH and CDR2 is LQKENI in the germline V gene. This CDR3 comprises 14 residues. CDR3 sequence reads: CASTTETGGTEAFF. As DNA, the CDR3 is TGTGCCAGCACGACCGAGACAGGGGGCACTGAAGCTTTCTTT. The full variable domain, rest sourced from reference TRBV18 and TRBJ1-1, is NAGVMQNPRHLVRRRGQEARLRCSPMKGHSHVYWYRQLPEEGLKFMVYLQKENIIDESGMPKERFSAEFPKEGPSILRIQQVVRGDSAAYFCASTTETGGTEAFFGQGTRLTVV.

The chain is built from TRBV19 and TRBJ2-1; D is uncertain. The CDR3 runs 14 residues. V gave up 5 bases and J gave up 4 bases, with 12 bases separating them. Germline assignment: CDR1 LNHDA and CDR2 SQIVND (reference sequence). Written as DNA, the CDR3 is TGTGCCAGTAGTTTCTCCAACTCATACAATGAGCAGTTCTTC. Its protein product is CASSFSNSYNEQFF.

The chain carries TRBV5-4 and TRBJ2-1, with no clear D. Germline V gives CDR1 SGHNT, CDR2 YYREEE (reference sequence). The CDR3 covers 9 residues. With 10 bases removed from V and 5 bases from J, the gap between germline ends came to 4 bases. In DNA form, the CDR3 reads TGTGCCCACAACAATGAGCAGTTCTTC. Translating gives CAHNNEQFF.

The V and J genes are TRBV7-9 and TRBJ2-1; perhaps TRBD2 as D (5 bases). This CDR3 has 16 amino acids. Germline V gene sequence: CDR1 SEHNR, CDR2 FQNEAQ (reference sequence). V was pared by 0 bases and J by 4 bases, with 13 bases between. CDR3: CASSLAPDPGYNEQFF. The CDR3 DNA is TGTGCCAGCAGCTTAGCGCCGGACCCGGGGTACAATGAGCAGTTCTTC.

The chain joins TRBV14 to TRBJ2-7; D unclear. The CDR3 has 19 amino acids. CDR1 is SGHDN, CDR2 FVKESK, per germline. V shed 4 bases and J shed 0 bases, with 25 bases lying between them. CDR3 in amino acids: CASSPLVFGWASSSYEQYF. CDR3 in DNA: TGTGCCAGCAGCCCATTGGTGTTTGGGTGGGCCTCGAGCTCCTACGAGCAGTACTTC.

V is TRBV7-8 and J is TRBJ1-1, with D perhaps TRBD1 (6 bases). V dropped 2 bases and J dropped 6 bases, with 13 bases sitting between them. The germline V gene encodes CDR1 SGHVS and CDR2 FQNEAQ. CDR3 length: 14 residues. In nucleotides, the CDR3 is TGTGCCAGCAGCTTATTGGACAGAGCTTCTGAAGCTTTCTTT. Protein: CASSLLDRASEAFF.

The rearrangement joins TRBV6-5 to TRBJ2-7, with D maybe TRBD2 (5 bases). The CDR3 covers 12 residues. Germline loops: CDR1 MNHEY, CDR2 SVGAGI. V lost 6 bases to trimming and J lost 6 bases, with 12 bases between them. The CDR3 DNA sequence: TGTGCCAGCAGAAGCCTCCGGGGCGAGCAGTACTTC. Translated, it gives CASRSLRGEQYF.

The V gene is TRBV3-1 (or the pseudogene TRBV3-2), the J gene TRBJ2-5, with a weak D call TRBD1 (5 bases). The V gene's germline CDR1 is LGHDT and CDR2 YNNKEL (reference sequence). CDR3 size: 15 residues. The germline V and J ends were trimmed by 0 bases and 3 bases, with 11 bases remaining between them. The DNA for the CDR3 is TGTGCCAGCAGCCAAGAGAGGAGCAGGGAAGAGACCCAGTACTTC. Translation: CASSQERSREETQYF.